Each of the 10 T cell receptor beta chains below was sequenced from the same sample in a study of T cells after yellow fever vaccination. TCRdb reanalysed the 5' RACE reads using MiXCR and keeps one entry per CDR3 protein. This table has more than 95,000 distinct CDR3 sequences, 13% to 15% appearing once. The material was CD8+ T cells sorted from PBMCs, obtained 5 days after the yellow fever booster vaccination. These receptors were taken from a man between 18 and 29 years old who received the YFV17D yellow fever vaccine.

The chain links TRBV4-2 to TRBJ2-7; 7 nucleotides align to TRBD1. V trimming: 1 base; J trimming: 6 bases; junction bases outside the gene matches: 9. The CDR3 is 15 residues long. Germline V lookup: CDR1 LGHNA, CDR2 YNFKEQ. CDR3 sequence reads: CASSQVRTGRREQYF. The CDR3 DNA follows: TGTGCCAGCAGCCAAGTTAGGACAGGAAGGCGCGAGCAGTACTTC.

This clonotype was found many times. The rearrangement links TRBV9 to TRBJ1-1; 8 bases map to TRBD1. This CDR3 has 12 amino acids. CDR1 and CDR2 (germline): SGDLS, YYNGEE. The V and J ends lost 2 bases and 8 bases, in that order; junction bases with no gene match: 2. The CDR3 spells CASSVGQGEAFF. For the CDR3, the DNA is TGTGCCAGCAGCGTCGGACAGGGAGAAGCTTTCTTT.

This chain uses TRBV6-1 with TRBJ2-1, with 8 nucleotides matching TRBD1. Germline CDR1 and CDR2: MNHNS and SASEGT. This CDR3 comprises 15 residues. J lost 8 bases, V lost 0 bases, and 6 bases had no gene match. The chain's CDR3 is CASSEAEGTGYEQFF. CDR3 in DNA: TGTGCCAGCAGTGAAGCGGAGGGGACAGGCTATGAGCAGTTCTTC.

The chain is built from TRBV20-1 and TRBJ2-7, with 10 nucleotides matching TRBD1. The germline V gene has CDR1 DFQATT and CDR2 SNEGSKA (reference sequence). V was clipped by 3 bases and J by 0 bases; unmatched bases: 8. The CDR3 runs to 16 residues. CDR3 protein: CSASGAGQGSSYEQYF. The CDR3, as DNA: TGCAGTGCTAGCGGTGCGGGACAGGGGAGCTCCTACGAGCAGTACTTC.

This clonotype was seen only a few times. The chain is built from TRBV5-1 and TRBJ2-7; TRBD2 might be the D (5 bases). V was clipped by 6 bases and J by 6 bases, with 16 bases between them. CDR3 length: 13 residues. The germline V gene has CDR1 SGHRS and CDR2 YFSETQ. CDR3: CASTPGVTAEQYF. In DNA form, the CDR3 reads TGCGCCAGCACCCCCGGGGTTACCGCCGAGCAGTACTTC.

This clonotype was counted a single time. The chain recombines TRBV7-9 with TRBJ1-1, with TRBD1 matching 8 bases. The V and J ends lost 4 bases and 6 bases, in that order; junction bases with no gene match: 10. Germline CDR1 and CDR2: SEHNR and FQNEAQ (reference sequence). The CDR3 is made up of 15 amino acids. The CDR3 spells CASSSETGESSEAFF. DNA for the CDR3: TGTGCCAGCAGCTCGGAGACAGGGGAGAGTTCTGAAGCTTTCTTT.

The chain links TRBV6-2 or TRBV6-3 to TRBJ2-1, with 9 bases aligning to TRBD1. Germline assignment: CDR1 MNHEY and CDR2 SVGEGT. The CDR3 consists of 15 residues. V dropped 8 bases and J dropped 8; count of bases not matched to a gene: 13. CDR3 DNA: TGTGCCAGCGGTATCCGGGACAGGGCTAGGGATGAGCAGTTCTTC. Protein sequence: CASGIRDRARDEQFF.

This clonotype was detected a few times. The genes are TRBV13 and TRBJ2-1; weak D call: TRBD1 (5 bases). Germline V gives CDR1 PRHDT, CDR2 FYEKMQ (reference sequence). V was clipped by 4 bases and J by 1 base, with 8 bases between them. This CDR3 spans 14 amino acids. The CDR3 DNA sequence: TGTGCCAGCAGCTCCAGGGCTTCCTACAATGAGCAGTTCTTC. Its translation: CASSSRASYNEQFF.

This clonotype was counted ten times or more. This CDR3 is CASSLVLGQAQYF. The CDR3 region has the DNA TGTGCCAGCAGCTTAGTTTTGGGGCAAGCGCAGTATTTT. The chain carries TRBV11-2 and TRBJ2-3, with D possibly TRBD1 on 5 matching bases. The CDR3 has 13 residues. Between the trimmed V and J ends, which lost 1 base and 10 bases, there was a span of 12 bases. The germline gives CDR1 SGHAT, CDR2 FQNNGV. The full variable domain, completed using reference TRBV11-2 and TRBJ2-3, is EAGVAQSPRYKIIEKRQSVAFWCNPISGHATLYWYQQILGQGPKLLIQFQNNGVVDDSQLPKDRFSAERLKGVDSTLKIQPAKLEDSAVYLCASSLVLGQAQYFGPGTRLTVL.

The chain uses TRBV4-3 and TRBJ2-1, with 11 positions matching TRBD2. The CDR3 runs to 12 residues. Losses at the gene ends were 4 bases for V and 11 bases for J; bases not matched to a gene: 1. Per the germline V gene, CDR1 is LGHNA and CDR2 is YSLEER. As DNA, the CDR3 is TGCGCCAGCAGCCCTAGCGGGGGGCAGCAGTTCTTC. Amino acid sequence: CASSPSGGQQFF.